This TCR beta chain was identified during a study of blood T cell repertoires in COVID-19. At the level of the study: The United States, Italy and Spain provided the acute and convalescent COVID-19 samples. T cells, B-cell-depleted T cells, or PBMCs provided the cDNA or gDNA that served as material.

Germline values: CDR1 LNHDA, CDR2 SQIVND (reference sequence). V lost 2 bases to trimming and J lost 7 bases, with 11 bases between them. The CDR3 loop spans 14 amino acids. It was during active infection that Seattle patients were enrolled and then longitudinally followed. In the original workflow: Estimates of nucleated cell counts were drawn from the amplification of reference gene primers. TCRdb's copy holds only in-frame clones and misses some; the assay was immunoSEQ multiplex PCR. V and J calls plus clone size are reproduced from that table; the DNA served to infer D and trimming. The sample records under 400,000 clones, roughly nine tenths being singletons.

The rearrangement links TRBV19 to TRBJ1-4; possible D gene TRBD1, 6 bases. Sequenced: peripheral blood. The receptor comes from a woman aged 60-70 years with COVID-19, enrolled during active disease. The CDR3 DNA sequence: TGTGCCAGTAGTATAAGGGGGACGGGTGAAAAACTGTTTTTT. It specifies CASSIRGTGEKLFF.